These 20 T cell receptor beta chains share one sample of origin, sequenced in a study of shared clonotypes between healthy human individuals. Profiled with immunoSEQ multiplex PCR; TCRdb holds only in-frame clones, not every one. The repertoire has roughly 520,000 clones, about 96% of them found once; the top ten carry approximately 0.067%. Sequencing input: naive CD4+ T cells sorted from blood. As for subset: CD45RA+ positively selected. All receptors derive from a woman younger than 45 in good health.

The genes are TRBV18 and TRBJ2-2, with D perhaps matching TRBD1 (6 bases). Germline CDR1 KGHSH, CDR2 LQKENI. V shed 3 bases and J shed 0 bases, with 11 bases lying between them. The CDR3 spans 16 residues. CDR3 nucleotide sequence: TGTGCCAGCTCACCTCTGGACAGTTCGAACACCGGGGAGCTGTTTTTT. It codes for CASSPLDSSNTGELFF. Full variable domain (remainder filled in from reference TRBV18 and TRBJ2-2): NAGVMQNPRHLVRRRGQEARLRCSPMKGHSHVYWYRQLPEEGLKFMVYLQKENIIDESGMPKERFSAEFPKEGPSILRIQQVVRGDSAAYFCASSPLDSSNTGELFFGEGSRLTVL.

The V and J genes are TRBV5-1 and TRBJ2-7; D is perhaps TRBD2 (7 bases). Trimming cost V 4 bases and J 9 bases, with 20 bases left between them. The length of the CDR3 is 14 residues. Germline V gene data show CDR1 as SGHRS and CDR2 as YFSETQ. The CDR3 DNA reads TGCGCCAGCAGCAAGTCCGGGACACCGGGGGGGCAGTACTTC. Protein product: CASSKSGTPGGQYF.

This chain uses TRBV28 with TRBJ2-2; D remains ambiguous. CDR1 MDHEN and CDR2 SYDVKM come from the germline V gene. The CDR3 has 15 amino acids. V lost 6 bases and J lost 6, with 17 bases in between. CDR3 protein: CASSTSSASSGELFF. CDR3 coding DNA: TGTGCCAGCAGCACCTCGTCAGCTAGTTCCGGGGAGCTGTTTTTT.

The V call is TRBV7-9, the J call TRBJ2-1; TRBD2 agrees at 8 bases. The germline gives CDR1 SEHNR, CDR2 FQNEAQ (reference sequence). The CDR3 spans 13 residues. J lost 10 bases, V lost 3 bases, and 5 bases had no gene match. The CDR3 DNA reads as TGTGCCAGCAGCTTCCGGGAGGGCCGGGAGCAGTTCTTC. Translation gives CASSFREGREQFF.

J is TRBJ2-5 and V is TRBV27, with 9 bases aligning to TRBD1. Germline values: CDR1 MNHEY, CDR2 SMNVEV (reference sequence). The CDR3 loop spans 16 amino acids. Trimming removed 3 bases from V and 5 bases from J; junction bases left unmatched: 10. The CDR3 coding sequence is TGTGCCAGCAGTTTGTTCTCGGGACAGGGACGGGAGACCCAGTACTTC. Protein product: CASSLFSGQGRETQYF.

The count of this clone is one. Written as DNA, the CDR3 is TGTGCCAGCAGTTCCACCTACAATGAGCAGTTCTTC. Its translation is CASSSTYNEQFF. The rearrangement uses TRBV27 and TRBJ2-1; D ambiguous. Deletions cut 4 bases from V and 2 bases from J, with 3 bases between. Germline V CDR1 and CDR2: MNHEY, SMNVEV (reference sequence). This CDR3 is 12 amino acids long.

This chain connects TRBV6-1 to TRBJ2-5; 7 nucleotides align to TRBD1. V gave up 1 base and J gave up 4 bases; unmatched junction bases: 3. The CDR3 runs 14 residues. In germline, CDR1 is MNHNS, CDR2 SASEGT. CDR3 amino acids: CASSEDRGRETQYF. The CDR3, as DNA: TGTGCCAGCAGTGAAGACAGGGGTCGAGAGACCCAGTACTTC.

DNA of the CDR3: TGTGCCAGCGTTCCGGGCAGTGCAGGTGGAAACACCATATATTTT. It yields the protein CASVPGSAGGNTIYF. The V and J genes are TRBV28 and TRBJ1-3, with D uncertain. Germline CDR1 and CDR2: MDHEN and SYDVKM. Trimming shortened V by 8 bases and J by 3 bases, and 17 bases separated the two germline ends. The CDR3 spans 15 residues.

The chain employs TRBV19 and TRBJ2-3, with 11 positions matching TRBD2. This CDR3 contains 15 residues. Germline lookup yields CDR1 LNHDA and CDR2 SQIVND (reference sequence). With V trimmed by 5 bases and J by 4 bases, 5 bases remained unmatched. The CDR3 region is CASSPLAGGADTQYF. The CDR3 DNA reads TGTGCCAGTAGTCCCTTAGCGGGAGGGGCAGATACGCAGTATTTT.

The sample holds one count of this clone. The chain has TRBV11-2 and TRBJ1-2, with D unresolved. The CDR3 contains 15 residues. Germline V gives CDR1 SGHAT, CDR2 FQNNGV. Trimming took off 0 bases at V and 6 bases at J, with 14 bases between the two ends. DNA for the CDR3: TGTGCCAGCAGCTTAGATCCCCGTCGGCCAAATGGCTACACCTTC. Translation gives CASSLDPRRPNGYTF.

J is TRBJ2-3 and V is TRBV7-9, with 10 bases aligning to TRBD2. The CDR3 is 17 amino acids. Germline V gene data show CDR1 as SEHNR and CDR2 as FQNEAQ (reference sequence). Losses at the gene ends were 5 bases for V and 9 bases for J; bases not matched to a gene: 17. In nucleotides, the CDR3 is TGTGCCAGCAGCCCTAACCCTAGCGGGAGAGAGGAGATGACGCAGTATTTT. Translation gives CASSPNPSGREEMTQYF.

The rearrangement links TRBV7-8 to TRBJ2-2, with no clear D. This CDR3 comprises 15 residues. Germline V gene lookup returns CDR1 SGHVS and CDR2 FQNEAQ. V was pared by 0 bases and J by 2 bases, with 7 bases between. CDR3 residues: CASSLAVGNTGELFF. As DNA, the CDR3 is TGTGCCAGCAGCTTAGCGGTGGGTAACACCGGGGAGCTGTTTTTT.

The chain employs TRBV7-9 and TRBJ2-7; D may match TRBD1 or TRBD2 (5 bases each). Germline assignment: CDR1 SEHNR and CDR2 FQNEAQ (reference sequence). V was pared by 2 bases and J by 5 bases, with 13 bases between. The CDR3 covers 14 residues. The CDR3 reads CASSLSGSRDEQYF. DNA for the CDR3: TGTGCCAGCAGCTTATCAGGGAGTCGGGACGAGCAGTACTTC.

V usage is TRBV18 and J usage is TRBJ2-7; 7 bases line up with TRBD1. With 5 bases clipped from V and 0 bases from J, the junction kept 7 bases outside the gene matches. Germline CDR1 is KGHSH and CDR2 is LQKENI. The CDR3 runs 15 residues. The chain's CDR3 is CASSTTGVGSYEQYF. DNA of the CDR3: TGTGCCAGCTCAACCACAGGGGTAGGCTCCTACGAGCAGTACTTC.

The DNA of the CDR3 is TGTGCCAGCAGTTATTCTAGCGGGAGGGCCCCCTACGAGCAGTACTTC. Translation gives CASSYSSGRAPYEQYF. V usage is TRBV28 and J usage is TRBJ2-7, with 12 bases matching TRBD2. The CDR3 has 16 residues. J was trimmed by 2 bases and V by 4 bases; bases with no gene match: 6. CDR1 and CDR2 from the germline V gene are MDHEN and SYDVKM.

V is TRBV7-9 and J is TRBJ1-1; no clear D. In germline, CDR1 is SEHNR, CDR2 FQNEAQ (reference sequence). Trimming took 2 bases from V and 5 from J, leaving 9 bases between them. The CDR3 sequence is 13 residues long. The DNA of the CDR3 is TGTGCCAGCAGCTTAAGCGGCGGTACTGAAGCTTTCTTT. It encodes CASSLSGGTEAFF.

This chain connects TRBV28 to TRBJ2-5; D might be TRBD1 (7 bases). The CDR3 loop spans 14 amino acids. Germline CDR1 and CDR2: MDHEN and SYDVKM. V gave up 6 bases and J gave up 5 bases, with 16 bases separating them. The CDR3 sequence: CASSPQGGRETQYF. CDR3 coding DNA: TGTGCCAGCAGCCCTCAGGGGGGCCGCGAGACCCAGTACTTC. The full variable domain, its missing parts supplied by reference TRBV28 and TRBJ2-5, is DVKVTQSSRYLVKRTGEKVFLECVQDMDHENMFWYRQDPGLGLRLIYFSYDVKMKEKGDIPEGYSVSREKKERFSLILESASTNQTSMYLCASSPQGGRETQYFGPGTRLLVL.

This clone has only one observation. The chain recombines TRBV5-6 with TRBJ1-1; D not certain. There are 13 residues in the CDR3. Trimming stripped 1 base from V and 4 bases from J, with 8 bases between. Germline values: CDR1 SGHDT, CDR2 YYEEEE. This chain's CDR3 is CASSLMGGTEAFF. The CDR3 DNA follows: TGTGCCAGCAGCTTGATGGGTGGCACTGAAGCTTTCTTT.

Concerning this clone itself: Other DNA sequences within the sample encode an identical CDR3. The J gene is TRBJ2-3, the V gene TRBV5-1, with a possible D match to TRBD2 (6 bases). Germline CDR1 SGHRS, CDR2 YFSETQ. The CDR3 sequence is 15 residues long. Deletions cut 0 bases from V and 2 bases from J, with 10 bases between. CDR3 amino acids: CASSLVAGSTDTQYF. For the CDR3, the DNA is TGCGCCAGCAGCTTGGTCGCGGGGTCCACAGATACGCAGTATTTT.

V gene TRBV15 combines with J gene TRBJ2-5; a weak D match, TRBD1 (5 bases). The J call is in doubt because the DNA end fits TRBJ2-7 better. CDR3 length: 16 residues. Germline CDR1 is LNHNV and CDR2 is YYDKDF (reference sequence). This CDR3 reads CATSRDRQGLGYEQYF. The CDR3 DNA sequence: TGTGCCACCAGCAGAGATCGTCAGGGATTGGGGTACGAGCAGTACTTC.